The sequence of this TCR beta chain was determined in a study of blood T cell repertoires in COVID-19. Authors' methods: Nucleated cell counts were estimated from reference gene primer amplification. Measured with immunoSEQ multiplex PCR; TCRdb has only the in-frame clones, and not every one. The V and J calls and the clone size are those of that table, but D and trimming were determined from the DNA. The sample carries about 170,000 clones, roughly 91% recorded once. Germline V gene sequence: CDR1 PRHDT, CDR2 FYEKMQ (reference sequence). There are 13 residues in the CDR3. Trimming took off 6 bases at V and 0 bases at J, with 9 bases between the two ends.

The J gene is TRBJ2-7, the V gene TRBV13; possible D gene TRBD2, 5 bases. The source is a man younger than 35 with COVID-19, enrolled during active disease. Input material: peripheral blood. The CDR3 DNA sequence: TGTGCCAGCAGTTTACGGGACTCCTACGAGCAGTACTTC. Amino acid sequence: CASSLRDSYEQYF.